This T cell receptor (beta chain) appears in the sequencing data of a study of immune evolution from preneoplasia to lung adenocarcinoma. Overall study findings and caveats: Clonality was highest in normal lung, lower in later-stage lesions apparently. Top clone frequencies peaked in normal lung, apparently declining through invasive adenocarcinoma.

Using immunoSEQ multiplex PCR, the repertoire was profiled, and TCRdb retains in-frame clones only, with some absent. Of roughly 5,100 clones listed, around 80% are singletons. In its sample, this clone was seen once. Its specificity is unknown. V gave up 7 bases and J gave up 7 bases, with 14 bases separating them. The germline V gene encodes CDR1 MDHEN and CDR2 SYDVKM. The CDR3 has 13 residues. Resections took place in Japan or China from about 2013 to 2018. Two lung cancer pathologists independently confirmed each histologic diagnosis. Sequencing used FFPE adjacent normal lung tissue. This clonotype originated in a donor older than 65 with lung adenocarcinoma. V usage is TRBV28 and J usage is TRBJ2-1; a possible D gene is TRBD2 (6 bases). CDR3 coding DNA: TGTGCCAGCACAGCAGGAGGGGTAAATGAGCAGTTCTTC. Amino acid sequence: CASTAGGVNEQFF. Based on the CDR3 plus reference TRBV28 and TRBJ2-1, the full variable domain is DVKVTQSSRYLVKRTGEKVFLECVQDMDHENMFWYRQDPGLGLRLIYFSYDVKMKEKGDIPEGYSVSREKKERFSLILESASTNQTSMYLCASTAGGVNEQFFGPGTRLTVL.